This paragraph reports one TCR beta chain. Its target is not known. Germline values: CDR1 PRHDT, CDR2 FYEKMQ (reference sequence). CDR3 length equals 14 residues. The V end lost 2 bases, the J end lost 5 bases, and 9 bases lay between the germline ends. Amplification used 60 Vbeta primers and 13 Jbeta primers. Profiled with immunoSEQ multiplex PCR; TCRdb holds only in-frame clones, not every one. The sample includes 50,000 or so clones, around 85% of them seen just once. This entry belongs to a study of cytomegalovirus exposure and HLA in healthy donors. Study outcomes and limitations: The study listed approximately 160 cytomegalovirus-associated TCR beta chains.

The chain recombines TRBV13 with TRBJ2-2, with D unresolved. This receptor was taken from a boy under 18 in good health and CMV-seropositive. Sequenced sample: PBMCs. DNA for the CDR3: TGTGCCAGCAGCTTAATAGTCGGGACCGGGGAGCTGTTTTTT. This encodes CASSLIVGTGELFF.